Sequencing of this T cell receptor (beta chain) was carried out in a study of T cell responses to AZD1222 COVID-19 vaccine. Study-level findings and limits: At baseline, seropositivity was found in only a handful of AZD1222 recipients. Only after the peak T cell response were repertoires sampled. Donors in the cohort were predominantly white British and more often female, and clonal diversity was possibly underestimated.

As for this clone: Its specificity is unknown.

The CDR3 totals 17 residues. Germline CDR1 MDHEN, CDR2 SYDVKM. V was pared by 3 bases and J by 3 bases, with 7 bases of the junction left unmatched. Produced via immunoSEQ multiplex PCR; TCRdb's table is partial and in-frame only. The table includes about 170,000 clones, 75% to 90% detected once. The sequencing used peripheral blood, collected on day 0 of AZD1222 vaccination. The chain carries TRBV28 and TRBJ2-3; 12 nucleotides agree with TRBD2. This clonotype was sampled from an adult in good health. The CDR3 loop is CASSFSSGRAGTDTQYF. CDR3 sequence (DNA): TGTGCCAGCAGTTTTTCTAGCGGGAGGGCTGGGACAGATACGCAGTATTTT.